This T cell receptor (beta chain) was identified in a study of T and B cells in COVID-19 patients. Blood genomic DNA input for TRB amplification was about 220-500 ng. TRB rearrangements were amplified by multiplex PCR with BIOMED2 TRB-A/B primers. Using its own MiXCR run on the multiplex PCR reads, TCRdb lists one record per CDR3 protein. Of around 30,000 distinct CDR3 sequences detected, 32% appear once; the ten largest clones hold more than 1.5%. The CDR3 has 17 residues. Unmatched junction bases numbered 9, after V lost 2 bases and J lost 1 base. CDR1 is SGHKS and CDR2 is YYEKEE in the germline V gene (reference sequence).

The V call is TRBV5-5, the J call TRBJ2-1; 7 bases are shared with TRBD2. This TCR was sampled from a human donor who had recovered from COVID-19. Sample: blood. The CDR3 sequence: CASSFGVVGGSYNEQFF. The DNA for the CDR3 is TGTGCCAGCAGCTTCGGTGTGGTGGGAGGGTCCTACAATGAGCAGTTCTTC.